This passage covers 5 T cell receptor beta chains from one sample sequenced in a study of OX40 agonist ivuxolimab in advanced cancers. Here immunoSEQ multiplex PCR was the method, and the copy in TCRdb shows in-frame clones only, minus some. The table includes some 50,000 clones, 70% to 90% detected once. This sample comprised CD4+ or CD8+ T cells sorted from blood, obtained in a trial of the OX40 agonist ivuxolimab. The receptors were sampled from an adult with an advanced solid tumor such as melanoma, head and neck, liver or kidney cancer.

The CDR3 loop is CASSLRTGSYEQYF. For the CDR3, the DNA is TGTGCCAGCAGTCTCCGGACTGGCTCCTACGAGCAGTACTTC. The rearrangement links TRBV27 to TRBJ2-7; perhaps TRBD2 as D (5 bases). The germline V gene has CDR1 MNHEY and CDR2 SMNVEV (reference sequence). V was trimmed by 5 bases and J by 0 bases, leaving 11 bases between them. The CDR3 consists of 14 residues.

V is TRBV5-1 and J is TRBJ2-5, with 8 bases identical to TRBD1. In germline, CDR1 is SGHRS, CDR2 YFSETQ. This CDR3 has 14 residues. J was trimmed by 4 bases and V by 10 bases; bases with no gene match: 12. CDR3 DNA sequence: TGCGCCGGATCCTTCGGACAGGGCGGAGAGACCCAGTACTTC. It translates to CAGSFGQGGETQYF.

The chain has TRBV7-9 and TRBJ2-2, with D possibly called TRBD1 or TRBD2 (5 bases each). The CDR3 has 13 residues. The germline V and J ends were trimmed by 4 bases and 6 bases, with 9 bases remaining between them. Germline CDR1 is SEHNR and CDR2 is FQNEAQ (reference sequence). This CDR3 is CASSSRDPGELFF. In DNA form, the CDR3 reads TGTGCCAGCAGCTCTAGGGACCCCGGGGAGCTGTTTTTT. Complete variable domain (other parts from reference TRBV7-9 and TRBJ2-2): DTGVSQNPRHKITKRGQNVTFRCDPISEHNRLYWYRQTLGQGPEFLTYFQNEAQLEKSRLLSDRFSAERPKGSFSTLEIQRTEQGDSAMYLCASSSRDPGELFFGEGSRLTVL.

The chain employs TRBV4-1 and TRBJ1-2, with a possible D match to TRBD1 (6 bases). Germline assignment: CDR1 MGHRA and CDR2 YSYEKL. The CDR3 sequence is 15 residues long. Between the trimmed V and J ends, which lost 0 bases and 6 bases, there was a span of 14 bases. CDR3 DNA sequence: TGCGCCAGCAGCCAAGATGGTAGGGGGTTGAATGGCTACACCTTC. Its translation: CASSQDGRGLNGYTF.

The J gene is TRBJ2-3, the V gene TRBV4-1; D may be TRBD1 (6 bases). V lost 0 bases, J lost 0 bases, and 10 bases lay in between. The CDR3 extends over 16 amino acids. The germline V gene has CDR1 MGHRA and CDR2 YSYEKL. The CDR3 bases are TGCGCCAGCAGCCAAGAGGGACATTTCAGCACAGATACGCAGTATTTT. This encodes CASSQEGHFSTDTQYF.